Below are 19 T cell receptor delta chains sequenced from a single sample in a study of γδ T cells in repeated Plasmodium falciparum infection. Flow sorting of PBMC yielded separate Vgamma9/Vdelta2+ and Vdelta2-negative gammadelta T cell populations for bulk repertoire analysis. TCRdb made new clone calls on the multiplex PCR reads using CATT. The sample comprises roughly 93,000 delta-chain clones, approximately 0.96% of which are singletons, and roughly 9.9% rests with the top ten. Source material: gamma-delta T cells from blood. These receptors were taken from a pool of human donors (malaria-infected and uninfected, not separated).

This clone was seen at least ten times. The likely explanation is a read error, given a far larger clone one base away. Other DNA sequences in the sample encode the same CDR3. The chain links TRDV2 to TRDJ1; D not resolved. This CDR3 contains 18 residues. Between the trimmed V and J ends, which lost 3 bases and 6 bases, there was a span of 28 bases. The germline gives CDR1 GEAIGNYY, CDR2 EKD. CDR3 bases: TGTGCCTGTGACCCCTCTCATTCCCGACCGGGTGGCGATAATAAACTCATCTTT. As protein: CACDPSHSRPGGDNKLIF.

This clone was seen a handful of times. The protein TCRdb lists belongs to a much larger clone and differs from this DNA's translation at residue 17, which points to a read error; the protein shown is made from the DNA. The chain employs TRDV1 and TRDJ1; TRDD3 agrees at 8 bases. Matching the DNA to germline supplied the J gene, which TCRdb does not give. Germline values: CDR1 TSWWSYY, CDR2 QGS. This CDR3 has 22 amino acids. With V trimmed by 3 bases and J by 3 bases, 27 bases remained unmatched. The CDR3 reads CALGDEFSSRTGWGTYADKLIF. The CDR3 DNA reads as TGTGCTCTTGGGGACGAATTCTCCTCCCGCACTGGCTGGGGGACGTACGCCGATAAACTCATCTTT.

For this clone: A far larger clone is only one base removed, so a read error is likely. In the same sample, other DNA sequences code for this CDR3. No J gene was called, and the V gene is TRDV2; the listed D gene, TRDD3, was not tested against the DNA. The CDR3 is 18 residues long. From germline, CDR1 is GEAIGNYY and CDR2 EKD. This CDR3 is CACDPLRGYDRDTDKLIF. The CDR3 bases are TGTGCCTGTGACCCACTACGGGGGTACGATCGGGACACCGATAAGCTCATCTTT.

About this clone itself: The mismatch at residue 6 between this DNA's translation and the TCRdb protein of a much larger clone likely reflects a read error; the protein shown is translated from the DNA. This rearrangement joins TRDV1 to TRDJ1; D may correspond to TRDD2 or TRDD3 (7 bases each). The J gene, left out of TCRdb, was set here by checking the DNA against germline. Germline V CDR1 and CDR2: TSWWSYY, QGS. This CDR3 comprises 19 residues. Trimming pared 5 bases from V and 10 bases from J, leaving 35 bases between. The CDR3 coding sequence is TGTGCTCTTGGGATCAGGCCCGGGCCTTCCTCCAGTACTGGGGTCATACTCATCTTT. This sequence encodes CALGIRPGPSSSTGVILIF.

This clone was seen repeatedly, ten times or more. J is TRDJ1 and V is TRDV1; 12 nucleotides align to TRDD3. J lost 0 bases, V lost 0 bases, and 17 bases had no gene match. The CDR3 totals 22 residues. Germline CDR1 is TSWWSYY and CDR2 is QGS. DNA of the CDR3: TGTGCTCTTGGGGAACTAAGACTTCCCTTACTGGGGGATACTAAGTACACCGATAAACTCATCTTT. Its translation is CALGELRLPLLGDTKYTDKLIF.

As regards this clone: The protein given by TCRdb reflects a much larger clone and differs at residue 16 from this DNA's translation, likely from a read error; the protein shown is the DNA's translation. The J gene is TRDJ1, the V gene TRDV1, with 11 bases fitting TRDD3. Losses at the gene ends were 0 bases for V and 3 bases for J; bases not matched to a gene: 21. CDR3 length: 22 amino acids. From germline, CDR1 is TSWWSYY and CDR2 QGS. CDR3 amino acids: CALGELRFFLPYWGINSDKLIF. The CDR3 DNA reads TGTGCTCTTGGGGAACTAAGGTTTTTCCTACCGTACTGGGGGATAAATTCCGATAAACTCATCTTT.

For this clone: TCRdb's protein for this DNA is that of a much larger clone and differs from the translation at residue 23, likely a read error; the protein shown is the DNA translation. The chain combines TRDV1 with TRDJ2; TRDD3 matches 11 bases. The J gene is absent in TCRdb and was assigned here via DNA matching to germline. Germline values: CDR1 TSWWSYY, CDR2 QGS. The length of the CDR3 is 26 residues. The CDR3 DNA reads as TGTGCTCTTGGGAACCCCGACTCGGATCATCGATGGGGGATACGCGATATAAAAGCTTTGACAGCACGACTCTTCTTT. Protein: CALGNPDSDHRWGIRDIKALTARLFF.

About this clone itself: TCRdb records a much larger clone's protein for this DNA, with a difference at residue 3 that likely arises from a read error; the protein given is the translation of the DNA. The gene calls are TRDV2 and TRDJ1; 7 positions agree with TRDD3. TCRdb leaves out the J gene; it was filled in here by matching the DNA to germline. Germline V gives CDR1 GEAIGNYY, CDR2 EKD. After removal of 9 bases from V and 0 bases from J, the junction contained 21 bases not matched to a gene. CDR3 length: 18 amino acids. The CDR3 DNA is TGTGCCAGTGTGTGTATCTCCTGGGGGCCCCCTCACACCGATAAACTCATCTTT. Protein sequence: CASVCISWGPPHTDKLIF.

Only a few counts were recorded for this clone. A far larger clone is one nucleotide away, so this likely arose from a read error. Different DNA sequences within this sample yield the same CDR3. The CDR3, as DNA: TGTGCTCTTGGGGAAATAGGCGTGTACACCGATAAGCTCATCTTT. Translating gives CALGEIGVYTDKLIF. J gene calling gave no result, while the V gene is TRDV1; no check of the table's D call, TRDD3, against the DNA was made. This CDR3 is built from 15 residues. The germline V gene encodes CDR1 TSWWSYY and CDR2 QGS.

On this clone: For this DNA, TCRdb reports the protein of a much larger clone, which diverges at residue 14, most likely from a read error; the protein presented here is translated directly from the DNA. The J gene is uncalled and the V gene is TRDV2; the DNA was not used to check the table's D call, TRDD3. The V gene's germline CDR1 is GEAIGNYY and CDR2 EKD. The CDR3 has 16 residues. The CDR3 DNA follows: TGTGCCTGTGACGCTTTCCGTGGGGGATACTCCTCTAAACCCATCTTT. Translation: CACDAFRGGYSSKPIF.

This clone occurred a few times. One base separates it from a far larger clone, so it is likely a read error. The identical CDR3 is also encoded by other nucleotide sequences in the sample. The rearrangement uses TRDV2 and TRDJ1; 8 nucleotides line up with TRDD3. TCRdb offers no J gene call, so here the DNA was matched to germline to obtain one. This CDR3 is built from 15 residues. J lost 5 bases, V lost 3 bases, and 10 bases had no gene match. CDR1 GEAIGNYY and CDR2 EKD come from the germline V gene. CDR3 protein: CACDPGDSNADKLIF. The CDR3 nucleotides read TGTGCCTGTGACCCGGGGGATAGTAACGCTGATAAACTCATCTTT.

This clone was seen at least ten times. The TCRdb protein, from a much larger clone, departs from this DNA's translation at residue 8, likely by read error; the protein shown derives from the DNA. V and J are TRDV2 and TRDJ1; 9 positions agree with TRDD3. This CDR3 comprises 17 residues. After removal of 1 base from V and 4 bases from J, the junction contained 12 bases not matched to a gene. CDR1 is GEAIGNYY, CDR2 EKD, per germline. The CDR3 protein is CACDTIRWGYEGDKLIF. The CDR3 DNA follows: TGTGCCTGTGACACTATACGGTGGGGATACGAAGGCGATAAACTCATCTTT.

Regarding this clone: The protein recorded in TCRdb matches a much larger clone and deviates from this DNA's translation at residue 10, suggesting a read error; the protein here is obtained by translating the DNA. This sequence joins TRDV2 and TRDJ1, with TRDD3 identical over 9 bases. TCRdb supplies no J gene; here it was assigned by aligning the nucleotide sequence to germline. The CDR3 totals 15 residues. V gave up 3 bases and J gave up 3 bases; unmatched junction bases: 7. The germline CDR1 and CDR2 sequences are GEAIGNYY and EKD. This chain's CDR3 is CACDALLGDADKLIF. CDR3 nucleotides: TGTGCCTGTGACGCGTTACTGGGGGACGCCGATAAACTCATCTTT.

About this clone itself: One base separates it from a far larger clone, so it is likely a read error. Other DNA sequences of this sample code for an identical CDR3. The chain is built from TRDV1 and TRDJ1; D could derive from TRDD2 or TRDD3 (5 bases each). TCRdb leaves out the J gene; it was filled in here by matching the DNA to germline. V was shortened by 2 bases and J by 1 base, with 23 bases between the two germline ends. Germline assignment: CDR1 TSWWSYY and CDR2 QGS. The CDR3 is made up of 19 amino acids. CDR3 nucleotide sequence: TGTGCTCTTGGGGAAAAAATTATCGGGATCCTAACTTTCACCGATAAACTCATCTTT. This sequence encodes CALGEKIIGILTFTDKLIF.

Of note for this clone: TCRdb has a much larger clone's protein, which differs at residue 14 from the translation of this DNA, likely because of a read error; what is shown is the protein translated from the DNA. V and J are TRDV1 and TRDJ1, with TRDD3 matching over 8 bases. No J gene is reported in TCRdb; it was inferred here by comparing the DNA with germline. Germline CDR1 reads TSWWSYY; CDR2 reads QGS. The ends lost 2 bases at V and 2 bases at J; junction bases unmatched: 31. The CDR3 consists of 24 residues. CDR3 region: CALGESRPSLVLGGTLVKTDKLIF. In DNA, the CDR3 is TGTGCTCTTGGGGAATCACGACCATCCCTAGTACTGGGGGGTACGCTGGTTAAGACCGATAAACTCATCTTT.

This clone was seen at least ten times. This may be a read error, as it is one base from a much larger clone. This same CDR3 is encoded by further DNA sequences in the sample. The V call is TRDV2, the J call TRDJ2, with TRDD3 identical over 12 bases. The germline V gene has CDR1 GEAIGNYY and CDR2 EKD. V trimming: 3 bases; J trimming: 3 bases; junction bases outside the gene matches: 10. This CDR3 spans 18 amino acids. The CDR3 DNA is TGTGCCTGTGACGCCTGTCACTGGGGGATACACCTGACAGCACAACTCTTCTTT. Translation: CACDACHWGIHLTAQLFF.

A few counts support this clone. The protein in TCRdb stems from a much larger clone and differs at residue 16 from this DNA's translation, likely a read error; here the protein is translated from the DNA. The V segment is TRDV2, and no J call was made; the D call TRDD3 from the table was never checked on the DNA. Germline V CDR1 and CDR2: GEAIGNYY, EKD. This CDR3 has 18 amino acids. CDR3 amino acids: CACDALHGEGYRGDKHIF. CDR3 DNA sequence: TGTGCCTGTGACGCACTACACGGGGAGGGATACCGCGGCGATAAACACATCTTT.

This clone came up many times. It is likely a read error: a sequence one base away is far more abundant. Other DNA sequences from this sample encode an identical CDR3 as well. The chain uses TRDV2 and TRDJ1; TRDD3 matches at 9 bases. The J gene was missing in TCRdb and was found by matching the end of the DNA to germline. This CDR3 spans 18 amino acids. The V gene's germline CDR1 is GEAIGNYY and CDR2 EKD. The CDR3 bases are TGCGCCTGTGACACCGTAGGGGGGGATACTCTGTACACCGATAAACTCATCTTT. It encodes CACDTVGGDTLYTDKLIF.

This clone was counted a few times. A far more abundant clone sits one base away, making this likely a read error. The same CDR3 is also encoded by other DNA sequences in this sample. This rearrangement joins TRDV1 to TRDJ1; 9 bases align to TRDD3. The J gene, not given by TCRdb, was assigned here from a germline match of the nucleotide sequence. The V and J ends lost 5 bases and 0 bases, in that order; junction bases with no gene match: 22. Per germline, CDR1 TSWWSYY and CDR2 QGS. The CDR3 is made up of 21 amino acids. The CDR3 sequence is CALGLLPDVLGDQPNTDKLIF. As DNA, the CDR3 is TGTGCTCTTGGGCTCCTTCCTGATGTACTGGGGGACCAACCTAACACCGATAAACTCATCTTT.